This is a list of T cell receptor beta chains from one sample in a study of Ad26.COV2.S vaccination and SARS-CoV-2 variants. Here immunoSEQ multiplex PCR was the method, and the copy in TCRdb shows in-frame clones only, minus some. Seen here are under 150,000 clones, roughly 90% observed once, and the top ten hold 4% to 6%. Sequencing was performed on peripheral blood, taken after recovery from COVID-19. These receptors were taken from a human donor who had recovered from COVID-19. CDR3s include the opening cysteine and the closing phenylalanine or tryptophan. Each record gives: J gene, V gene, CDR3 protein.

j_gene: TRBJ1-2
v_gene: TRBV3-1/TRBV3-2
CDR3aa: CASSQTQGQGFYGYTF

j_gene: TRBJ2-1
v_gene: TRBV25-1
CDR3aa: CASSGLSGVVNEQFF

j_gene: TRBJ2-5
v_gene: TRBV3-1/TRBV3-2
CDR3aa: CASSPPVFSGGRGTQYF

j_gene: TRBJ2-3
v_gene: TRBV3-1/TRBV3-2
CDR3aa: CASSAQGVDTQYF

j_gene: TRBJ1-5
v_gene: TRBV6-6
CDR3aa: CASSPGDRGTGQPQHF

j_gene: TRBJ2-1
v_gene: TRBV4-2
CDR3aa: CASSQDGGGLLEFF

j_gene: TRBJ1-2
v_gene: TRBV7-6
CDR3aa: CASSLDQNGVGYTF

j_gene: TRBJ2-4
v_gene: TRBV7-8
CDR3aa: CASSSAPMGRNIQYF

j_gene: TRBJ1-3
v_gene: TRBV7-2
CDR3aa: CASSLGGVSGNTIYF

j_gene: TRBJ1-1
v_gene: TRBV3-1/TRBV3-2
CDR3aa: CASNQGRRNTEAFF

j_gene: TRBJ2-1
v_gene: TRBV5-4
CDR3aa: CASSLAELAGRNNEQFF

j_gene: TRBJ2-2
v_gene: TRBV11-2
CDR3aa: CASSLVPGLAGGRELFF

j_gene: TRBJ1-1
v_gene: TRBV10-3
CDR3aa: CAISGEGRGGTEAFF

j_gene: TRBJ2-5
v_gene: TRBV11-2
CDR3aa: CASSLDPGGGTQYF

j_gene: TRBJ1-1
v_gene: TRBV18
CDR3aa: CASSPQAWGEAFF

j_gene: TRBJ1-3
v_gene: TRBV3-1/TRBV3-2
CDR3aa: CASSPGQGSGNTIYF

j_gene: TRBJ2-5
v_gene: TRBV7-9
CDR3aa: CASSLEQLTETQYF

j_gene: TRBJ1-6
v_gene: TRBV7-8
CDR3aa: CASSHRGLMGGSPLHF

j_gene: TRBJ1-2
v_gene: TRBV28
CDR3aa: CASSFVSAGSGYTF

j_gene: TRBJ1-2
v_gene: TRBV7-9
CDR3aa: CASSLRDGYTF

j_gene: TRBJ1-2
v_gene: TRBV2
CDR3aa: CASRTLVNRGNGYTF

j_gene: TRBJ1-5
v_gene: TRBV27
CDR3aa: CASSLDGFDNQPQHF

j_gene: TRBJ1-3
v_gene: TRBV5-4
CDR3aa: CASSLGPQGAGNTIYF

j_gene: TRBJ1-3
v_gene: TRBV10-3
CDR3aa: CAISESLVGGNTIYF

j_gene: TRBJ2-7
v_gene: TRBV6-5
CDR3aa: CASSPRAYYEQYF

j_gene: TRBJ2-7
v_gene: TRBV29-1
CDR3aa: CSVETGAQPYEQYF

j_gene: TRBJ2-3
v_gene: TRBV7-2
CDR3aa: CASSWGLGTGGTDTQYF

j_gene: TRBJ2-4
v_gene: TRBV5-6
CDR3aa: CASRDGLAKNIQYF

j_gene: TRBJ1-1
v_gene: TRBV4-3
CDR3aa: CASSQMAGVNTEAFF

j_gene: TRBJ2-3
v_gene: TRBV7-6
CDR3aa: CASSPYGGEGTDTQYF

j_gene: TRBJ2-1
v_gene: TRBV7-2
CDR3aa: CASSLQGLRDEQFF

j_gene: TRBJ2-1
v_gene: TRBV4-1
CDR3aa: CASSQVGQGNYNEQFF